The 2 T cell receptor beta chains reported below all come from one sample, sequenced in a study of blood T cell repertoires in COVID-19. Here immunoSEQ multiplex PCR was the method, and the copy in TCRdb shows in-frame clones only, minus some. The sample holds 300,000 to 500,000 clones, roughly 90% seen once. Sequencing was done on a sample of PBMCs or T cells enriched from blood (not recorded which). These TCRs come from a woman between 25 and 40 years old with acute COVID-19.

The rearrangement uses TRBV2 and TRBJ2-1; TRBD1 might be the D (10 bases). The V and J ends lost 11 bases and 0 bases respectively, with 20 bases between them. The CDR3 sequence is 16 residues long. The V gene's germline CDR1 is SNHLY and CDR2 FYNNEI. Here the CDR3 reads CAGGGDRGTSYNEQFF. The CDR3 DNA reads as TGTGCCGGCGGGGGGGACAGGGGTACCTCCTACAATGAGCAGTTCTTC.

The V gene is TRBV6-1, the J gene TRBJ1-1; a weak D match, TRBD1 (5 bases). Trimming left V 0 bases short and J 7 bases short, with 6 bases between. The CDR3 has 12 residues. The germline V gene has CDR1 MNHNS and CDR2 SASEGT. The CDR3 sequence: CASSEAQGEAFF. CDR3 sequence (DNA): TGTGCCAGCAGTGAAGCCCAGGGTGAAGCTTTCTTT.